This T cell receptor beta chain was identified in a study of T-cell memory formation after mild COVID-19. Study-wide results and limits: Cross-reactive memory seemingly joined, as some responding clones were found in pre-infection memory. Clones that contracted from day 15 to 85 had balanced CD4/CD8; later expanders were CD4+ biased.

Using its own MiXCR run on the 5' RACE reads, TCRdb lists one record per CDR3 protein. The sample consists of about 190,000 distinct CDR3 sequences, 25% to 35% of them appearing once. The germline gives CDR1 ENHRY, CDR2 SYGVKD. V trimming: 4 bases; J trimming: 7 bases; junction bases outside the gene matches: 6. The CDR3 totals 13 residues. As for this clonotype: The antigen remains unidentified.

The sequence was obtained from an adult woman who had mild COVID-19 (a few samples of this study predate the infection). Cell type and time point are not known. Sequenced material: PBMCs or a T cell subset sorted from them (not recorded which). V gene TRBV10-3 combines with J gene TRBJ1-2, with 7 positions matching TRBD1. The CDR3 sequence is CAISGGTEAGYTF. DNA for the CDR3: TGTGCCATCAGTGGGGGGACAGAAGCTGGCTACACCTTC.